These T cell receptor beta chains were read from a single sample in a study of blood T cell repertoires in COVID-19. Libraries were prepared by immunoSEQ multiplex PCR; TCRdb keeps only in-frame clonotypes and omits some of them. Of fewer than 200,000 clones listed, roughly 76% are singletons. Sample: peripheral blood. The receptors originated from a woman aged 50 to 60 with active or convalescent COVID-19. The CDR3 runs from the conserved cysteine through the conserved F or W. D genes are given only for firm matches. Only some rows state a clone size, as once, few, many or a class for expanded clones.

v_gene	j_gene	d_gene	abundance	CDR3aa	CDR3nt
TRBV4-1	TRBJ1-1	TRBD1	-	CASSLGTEGNAFF	TGCGCCAGCAGCCTAGGGACAGAGGGTAACGCTTTCTTT
TRBV28	TRBJ1-2	-	-	CASSLDRFYGYTF	TGTGCCAGCAGTTTAGACAGATTCTATGGCTACACCTTC
TRBV5-1	TRBJ2-3	TRBD1	-	CASSLDGQGGTDTQYF	TGCGCCAGCAGCTTGGACGGACAGGGGGGGACAGATACGCAGTATTTT
TRBV5-6	TRBJ2-5	-	-	CASSQDRQETQYF	TGTGCCAGCAGCCAGGACAGACAAGAGACCCAGTACTTC
TRBV20-1	TRBJ1-2	-	-	CSARDRGYTF	TGCAGTGCTAGAGACAGGGGCTACACCTTC
TRBV19	TRBJ2-3	-	-	CASSSKDRYSTDTQYF	TGTGCCAGTAGTTCGAAGGACAGATACTCCACAGATACGCAGTATTTT
TRBV5-4	TRBJ2-5	-	-	CASSLAGERRRETQYF	TGTGCCAGCAGCTTGGCGGGGGAGAGGCGTCGGGAGACCCAGTACTTC
TRBV5-1	TRBJ2-7	-	-	CASSLAILRGEQYF	TGCGCCAGCAGCTTGGCGATCCTCCGGGGCGAGCAGTACTTC
TRBV7-2	TRBJ1-2	-	-	CASSLRLVGQGGYTF	TGTGCCAGCAGCCTGAGACTCGTTGGGCAGGGGGGCTACACCTTC
TRBV1	TRBJ1-5	-	-	CTSSQKVGAIQPQHF	TGCACCAGCAGCCAAAAGGTAGGAGCTATTCAGCCCCAGCATTTT
TRBV6-2/TRBV6-3	TRBJ1-5	-	-	CASSPGGHQPQHF	TGTGCCAGCAGTCCGGGAGGGCATCAGCCCCAGCATTTT
TRBV6-5	TRBJ2-2	-	-	CASSYYSSNTGELFF	TGTGCCAGCAGTTACTACAGCTCGAACACCGGGGAGCTGTTTTTT
TRBV6-2/TRBV6-3	TRBJ2-1	TRBD2	-	CASSRALAGGPNEQFF	TGTGCCAGCAGTAGGGCCCTGGCGGGGGGGCCCAATGAGCAGTTCTTC
TRBV27	TRBJ2-2	TRBD1	-	CASNPGQGLDGELFF	TGTGCCAGCAACCCCGGACAGGGGCTAGACGGGGAGCTGTTTTTT
TRBV6-5	TRBJ2-1	TRBD2	once	CASSYLGLATDNEQFF	TGTGCCAGCAGTTACCTCGGACTAGCCACCGACAATGAGCAGTTCTTC
TRBV28	TRBJ2-7	TRBD1	-	CASSGIGRGPVYEQYF	TGTGCCAGCAGTGGGATAGGCAGGGGGCCAGTCTACGAGCAGTACTTC
TRBV2	TRBJ1-1	TRBD1	once	CASTGQGNTEAFF	TGTGCCAGCACCGGACAGGGGAACACTGAAGCTTTCTTT
TRBV19	TRBJ1-1	-	-	CASSLGTGLNTEAFF	TGTGCCAGTAGTCTCGGAACAGGGCTGAACACTGAAGCTTTCTTT
TRBV5-1	TRBJ1-1	TRBD1	-	CASSLNSGGGSEAFF	TGCGCCAGCAGCTTGAATTCAGGGGGCGGATCTGAAGCTTTCTTT
TRBV7-2	TRBJ1-5	-	once	CASSWGRAEPQHF	TGTGCCAGCAGCTGGGGCAGGGCTGAGCCCCAGCATTTT
TRBV25-1	TRBJ2-1	TRBD1	-	CASSKHRGQFRNEQFF	TGTGCCAGCAGTAAACACAGGGGGCAGTTCCGCAATGAGCAGTTCTTC
TRBV30	TRBJ1-6	-	-	CAWNVAVYNSPLHF	TGTGCCTGGAATGTGGCCGTCTATAATTCACCCCTCCACTTT
TRBV29-1	TRBJ2-6	-	-	CSVEIPGGANVLTF	TGCAGCGTTGAAATCCCAGGAGGGGCCAACGTCCTGACTTTC
TRBV2	TRBJ1-5	TRBD1	-	CASSEEGAGNQPQHF	TGTGCCAGCAGTGAAGAGGGGGCCGGCAATCAGCCCCAGCATTTT
TRBV5-1	TRBJ2-3	-	-	CASRTEYPTDTQYF	TGCGCTTCTCGAACGGAGTACCCCACAGATACGCAGTATTTT
TRBV24-1	TRBJ1-5	-	-	CATSDAPRSGNQPQHF	TGTGCCACCAGTGATGCCCCGAGGTCGGGCAATCAGCCCCAGCATTTT
TRBV12-5	TRBJ1-3	-	-	CASGPYLSGNTIYF	TGTGCTAGTGGCCCGTATCTCTCTGGAAACACCATATATTTT
TRBV9	TRBJ1-1	-	-	CASSVSTGAEAFF	TGTGCCAGCAGCGTCTCGACAGGAGCTGAAGCTTTCTTT
TRBV11-3	TRBJ1-5	-	-	CASSLTPDRYNQPQHF	TGTGCCAGCAGCTTAACCCCAGACAGGTACAATCAGCCCCAGCATTTT
TRBV5-1	TRBJ1-3	TRBD1	-	CASSPGGTGNTIYF	TGCGCCAGCAGCCCAGGGGGCACTGGAAACACCATATATTTT
TRBV7-2	TRBJ2-5	-	-	CASSSAGGETQYF	TGTGCCAGCAGCTCCGCCGGAGGAGAGACCCAGTACTTC
TRBV11-3	TRBJ2-1	-	-	CASSLGGLEYNEQFF	TGTGCCAGCAGCTTAGGGGGGCTAGAATACAATGAGCAGTTCTTC
TRBV14	TRBJ1-6	-	-	CASSLRQAEPNSPLHF	TGTGCCAGCAGCCTCCGACAGGCCGAACCTAATTCACCCCTCCACTTT
TRBV19	TRBJ1-2	TRBD1	-	CASSPPGQGVGGYTF	TGTGCCAGTAGTCCCCCGGGACAGGGGGTCGGGGGCTACACCTTC
TRBV18	TRBJ2-7	TRBD2	-	CASSPEAGVPEQYF	TGTGCCAGCTCACCAGAAGCGGGGGTGCCCGAGCAGTACTTC
TRBV5-4	TRBJ2-7	TRBD1	few	CASSRQLRTGDEQYF	TGTGCCAGCAGCCGGCAACTCAGGACAGGGGACGAGCAGTACTTC
TRBV30	TRBJ1-1	-	-	CAWRILTESRTFAKNTEAFF	TGTGCCTGGAGAATTCTGACAGAATCTCGAACGTTCGCCAAGAACACTGAAGCTTTCTTT
TRBV19	TRBJ1-1	-	few	CASSTRQMNTEAFF	TGTGCCAGTAGTACTAGACAGATGAACACTGAAGCTTTCTTT
TRBV7-8	TRBJ2-1	TRBD2	few	CASSSRTRSSYNEQFF	TGTGCCAGCAGCTCCCGGACTAGGAGCTCCTACAATGAGCAGTTCTTC
TRBV11-3	TRBJ2-1	-	-	CASSFPQGHANEQFF	TGTGCCAGCAGCTTCCCCCAGGGGCATGCCAATGAGCAGTTCTTC
TRBV6-2/TRBV6-3	TRBJ2-1	TRBD2	-	CASSNPIAGQFF	TGTGCCAGCAGTAACCCCATAGCGGGACAGTTCTTC
TRBV2	TRBJ2-6	-	once	CARGLGRSGANVLTF	TGTGCCAGGGGACTGGGTCGTTCTGGGGCCAACGTCCTGACTTTC
TRBV3-1/TRBV3-2	TRBJ2-1	-	-	CASSRWTDNSSEQFF	TGTGCCAGCAGCCGGTGGACTGACAACTCCAGTGAGCAGTTCTTC
TRBV24-1	TRBJ2-3	TRBD1	many	CATSDPGQGGTDTQYF	TGTGCCACCAGTGATCCCGGACAGGGGGGGACAGATACGCAGTATTTT
TRBV28	TRBJ2-1	TRBD2	-	CASSYRGLAGASEQFF	TGTGCCAGCAGTTATAGGGGACTAGCGGGAGCAAGTGAGCAGTTCTTC
TRBV23-1	TRBJ1-2	-	-	CASSQGDIRRGYTF	TGCGCCAGCAGTCAAGGTGACATCCGTAGGGGCTACACCTTC
TRBV7-2	TRBJ2-7	-	-	CASSFSSVYEQYF	TGTGCCAGCAGCTTCTCCAGCGTCTACGAGCAGTACTTC
TRBV4-3	TRBJ2-1	TRBD2	-	CASSYSGDNEQFF	TGCGCCAGCAGTTATAGCGGGGACAATGAGCAGTTCTTC
TRBV5-8	TRBJ2-3	TRBD1	-	CASSRPLGQGTSDTQYF	TGTGCCAGCAGCCGACCTTTGGGACAGGGGACGTCAGATACGCAGTATTTT
TRBV7-2	TRBJ2-4	-	-	CASSLAGGGDQYF	TGTGCCAGCAGCTTAGCGGGAGGGGGGGATCAGTACTTC
TRBV9	TRBJ1-1	-	-	CASTGGAGSLNTEAFF	TGTGCCAGCACCGGTGGGGCAGGGTCCCTGAACACTGAAGCTTTCTTT